Here is one TCR beta chain with its context. Antigen: not known. The CDR3 covers 13 residues. Trimming stripped 6 bases from V and 4 bases from J, with 10 bases between. Germline V gene sequence: CDR1 LNHDA, CDR2 SQIVND (reference sequence). TCR alpha and beta CDR3 regions were amplified from RNA using iRepertoire nested multiplex PCR. For one-step reverse transcription and amplification, 100-400 ng of tissue mRNA or PBMC total RNA was used. MiXCR, applied by TCRdb to the multiplex PCR reads, yields one record per CDR3 protein. The profile shows about 140,000 distinct CDR3 sequences, around 42% of them singletons. The sample belongs to a study of glioma-infiltrating T cells. General study points: CDR3 overlap between tissue and blood was very small. Tissue-blood divergence was below expectation in non-neoplastic patients, above in gliomas.

The chain carries TRBV19 and TRBJ1-5, with TRBD1 as a possible D gene (5 bases). The clonotype originates from a human donor with low-grade glioma or glioblastoma, undergoing nonglioma brain surgery, or in good health (not recorded which). The specimen was glioma tissue, nonneoplastic brain tissue, or PBMCs (not recorded which). The chain's CDR3 is CASRGQLNQPQHF. The CDR3, as DNA: TGTGCCAGTAGAGGACAACTTAATCAGCCCCAGCATTTT.